Sequencing of this TCR beta chain was carried out in a study of blood T cell repertoires in COVID-19. Whole-study context: Collection of acute and convalescent COVID-19 samples took place in the United States, Italy and Spain. The cDNA or gDNA used as material had been derived from T cells, B-cell-depleted T cells, or PBMCs.

Here immunoSEQ multiplex PCR was the method, and the copy in TCRdb shows in-frame clones only, minus some. Seen here are roughly 250,000 clones, approximately 85% observed once, and the top ten hold 0.85% to 1%. CDR3 length: 15 amino acids. From germline, CDR1 is MDHEN and CDR2 SYDVKM. V was cut by 6 bases and J by 0 bases, with 15 bases left in between. In this sample, this clone turned up once. The rearrangement joins TRBV28 to TRBJ2-7; no clear D. The sequence was collected from a man aged 35 to 55 with acute or convalescent COVID-19. Sample: peripheral blood. The CDR3 region is CASSRPRHSSYEQYF. In nucleotides, the CDR3 is TGTGCCAGCAGCCGACCGAGGCATAGCTCCTACGAGCAGTACTTC.